These 21 T cell receptor beta chains were sequenced from one sample in a study of blood T cell repertoires in COVID-19. Profiling relied on immunoSEQ multiplex PCR, and the TCRdb table lists in-frame clones only, not all of them. This table has around 260,000 clones, 86% appearing once. Material for sequencing was peripheral blood. These receptors were collected from a woman aged 30 to 39 with active or convalescent COVID-19.

The rearrangement joins TRBV28 to TRBJ2-1; 9 bases agree with TRBD1. The germline V gene encodes CDR1 MDHEN and CDR2 SYDVKM. The V and J ends lost 5 bases and 4 bases, in that order; junction bases with no gene match: 12. This CDR3 comprises 17 residues. This CDR3 reads CASSPRPGQGPYNEQFF. In DNA, the CDR3 is TGTGCCAGCAGTCCACGACCGGGACAGGGACCTTACAATGAGCAGTTCTTC.

CDR3 DNA sequence: TGTGCCAGCAGTTGGGACAGGGGGGCCTATAGCAATCAGCCCCAGCATTTT. It yields the protein CASSWDRGAYSNQPQHF. The rearrangement uses TRBV6-2 or TRBV6-3 and TRBJ1-5, with 11 bases aligning to TRBD1. CDR1 MNHEY and CDR2 SVGEGT come from the germline V gene. The J segment lost 0 bases and the V segment lost 4 bases, leaving 5 bases of the junction unmatched. This CDR3 comprises 17 residues.

The V call is TRBV2, the J call TRBJ2-7; 7 positions agree with TRBD1. The germline V gene has CDR1 SNHLY and CDR2 FYNNEI. The CDR3 is 13 amino acids. J lost 3 bases, V lost 10 bases, and 9 bases had no gene match. CDR3 DNA sequence: TGTGCCACCAACAGGGGCCTCGACTACGAGCAGTACTTC. As protein: CATNRGLDYEQYF.

The chain employs TRBV12-3 or TRBV12-4 and TRBJ1-2; D possibly corresponds to TRBD1 (5 bases). Trimming removed 1 base at V and 8 bases at J, with 11 bases between. There are 13 residues in the CDR3. The CDR3 reads CASSLVAGVGYTF. CDR3 DNA: TGTGCCAGCAGTTTAGTGGCGGGGGTCGGCTACACCTTC.

The rearrangement uses TRBV24-1 and TRBJ1-4, with D perhaps matching TRBD1 (5 bases). Germline V gene sequence: CDR1 KGHDR, CDR2 SFDVKD. With 8 bases removed from V and 10 bases from J, the gap between germline ends came to 10 bases. The CDR3 length is 11 residues. CDR3 DNA sequence: TGTGCCACCATTTTTAGGGGAAAACTGTTTTTT. Its translation: CATIFRGKLFF.

This chain connects TRBV2 to TRBJ1-2; D is unclear. Germline V CDR1 and CDR2: SNHLY, FYNNEI. V gave up 6 bases and J gave up 8 bases, with 16 bases separating them. The CDR3 totals 13 residues. The CDR3 DNA is TGTGCCAGCAGCCTGACTCCTCCTAAGGGCTACACCTTC. Translating it yields CASSLTPPKGYTF.

The chain is built from TRBV4-1 and TRBJ2-7; D gene ambiguous. The V end was cut by 0 bases, the J end by 4 bases, with 7 bases between. This CDR3 contains 13 residues. Germline V gives CDR1 MGHRA, CDR2 YSYEKL. The CDR3 loop is CASSQESQYEQYF. The CDR3 DNA is TGCGCCAGCAGCCAAGAGTCACAATACGAGCAGTACTTC.

Of note for this clone: The sample holds other DNA sequences that translate to the same CDR3. The rearrangement links TRBV6-1 to TRBJ1-5; D unresolved. CDR3 length: 11 amino acids. Germline CDR1 reads MNHNS; CDR2 reads SASEGT. Trimming removed 3 bases from V and 6 bases from J, with 3 bases in between. The CDR3 spells CASSESQPQHF. For the CDR3, the DNA is TGTGCCAGCAGTGAGAGTCAGCCCCAGCATTTT.

This chain links TRBV27 with TRBJ1-2; weak D call: TRBD1 (5 bases). Trimming pared 4 bases from V and 3 bases from J, leaving 12 bases between. This CDR3 has 14 amino acids. Looked up from germline, CDR1 is MNHEY and CDR2 is SMNVEV (reference sequence). The CDR3 spells CASSSYGQHYGYTF. CDR3 DNA: TGTGCCAGCAGTTCCTATGGACAACACTATGGCTACACCTTC.

The sample holds one count of this clone. The J gene is TRBJ1-4, the V gene TRBV12-2; the table names TRBD1, a call not compared with the DNA. TRBV12-2 is annotated as a pseudogene. The length of the CDR3 is 16 residues. The CDR3 DNA reads as TGTGCAAGTCGCTTAGCGATGGACAGGGCCGAGGAAAAACTGTTTTTT. Its protein product is CASRLAMDRAEEKLFF.

This chain links TRBV27 with TRBJ1-6, with 9 bases that match TRBD1. Looked up from germline, CDR1 is MNHEY and CDR2 is SMNVEV (reference sequence). J was trimmed by 9 bases and V by 2 bases; bases with no gene match: 11. This CDR3 region has 17 residues. The CDR3 coding sequence is TGTGCCAGCAGTTTAAGGGTTCTCGGGACAGGGTGTTCACCCCTCCACTTT. It specifies CASSLRVLGTGCSPLHF.

V gene TRBV15 combines with J gene TRBJ2-7; 8 nucleotides match TRBD1. Germline V gene lookup returns CDR1 LNHNV and CDR2 YYDKDF (reference sequence). The V gene end was trimmed by 5 bases and the J gene end by 0 bases; junction bases not matched to a gene: 9. The CDR3 runs 16 residues. In DNA form, the CDR3 reads TGTGCCACCAGCCGTCCAGGGGGCGGAAACTCCTACGAGCAGTACTTC. This encodes CATSRPGGGNSYEQYF.

This chain links TRBV5-4 with TRBJ2-5; tentatively, D is TRBD2 (5 bases). The CDR3 extends over 15 amino acids. Germline V CDR1 and CDR2: SGHNT, YYREEE (reference sequence). The ends were cut back, 3 bases at V and 4 bases at J, with 16 bases in the middle. CDR3 amino acids: CASSSTATEGETQYF. The CDR3 nucleotides are TGTGCCAGCAGCTCCACCGCTACAGAGGGAGAGACCCAGTACTTC.

The gene calls are TRBV7-2 and TRBJ1-1; 8 positions match TRBD1. Per the germline V gene, CDR1 is SGHTA and CDR2 is FQGNSA. The V segment lost 1 base and the J segment 4 bases; nucleotides outside the gene matches: 5. The CDR3 is made up of 15 amino acids. The DNA of the CDR3 is TGTGCCAGCAGCTTAGAAGGCAGGGGGCTCACTGAAGCTTTCTTT. Translated, it gives CASSLEGRGLTEAFF.

This chain connects TRBV7-8 to TRBJ2-2; possibly TRBD1 for D (5 bases). Germline loops: CDR1 SGHVS, CDR2 FQNEAQ. CDR3 size: 15 residues. V lost 3 bases to trimming and J lost 7 bases, with 15 bases between them. The CDR3 DNA reads TGTGCCAGCAGCTTCGTGCAGGGCTATGGCGGGGAGCTGTTTTTT. It specifies CASSFVQGYGGELFF.

This chain links TRBV27 with TRBJ2-2; perhaps TRBD1 as D (6 bases). This CDR3 comprises 14 residues. Germline loops: CDR1 MNHEY, CDR2 SMNVEV (reference sequence). V lost 10 bases, J lost 0 bases, and 12 bases lay in between. CDR3 residues: CATRQETNTGELFF. Written as DNA, the CDR3 is TGTGCCACAAGACAGGAAACGAACACCGGGGAGCTGTTTTTT.

The genes are TRBV6-2 or TRBV6-3 and TRBJ1-2; D possibly corresponds to TRBD1 (5 bases). CDR1 MNHEY and CDR2 SVGEGT come from the germline V gene. The germline V and J ends were trimmed by 5 bases and 10 bases, with 17 bases remaining between them. This CDR3 is 13 amino acids long. CDR3 sequence (DNA): TGTGCCAGCAGTCAATCCTTGGAGGGGAACTACACCTTC. Its protein product is CASSQSLEGNYTF.

This clone was counted a few times. The chain combines TRBV7-9 with TRBJ2-7; D not certain. Per germline, CDR1 SEHNR and CDR2 FQNEAQ (reference sequence). The CDR3 extends over 15 amino acids. V lost 1 base to trimming and J lost 1 base, with 11 bases between them. Here the CDR3 DNA reads TGTGCCAGCAGCTTAGAAAGAGGCACTTCCTACGAGCAGTACTTC. Its protein is CASSLERGTSYEQYF.

This chain links TRBV19 with TRBJ2-7; TRBD1 aligns across 10 bases. This CDR3 is 15 amino acids long. Germline V gene data show CDR1 as LNHDA and CDR2 as SQIVND (reference sequence). V dropped 1 base and J dropped 3; count of bases not matched to a gene: 3. CDR3 sequence: CASSIGGQGNYEQYF. The CDR3 coding sequence is TGTGCCAGTAGTATAGGGGGACAGGGGAACTACGAGCAGTACTTC.

The V and J genes are TRBV6-5 and TRBJ2-3; D is perhaps TRBD2 (6 bases). Deletions cut 7 bases from V and 2 bases from J, with 13 bases between. The CDR3 is 14 residues long. Per germline, CDR1 MNHEY and CDR2 SVGAGI. The CDR3 DNA reads TGTGCCAGCACCTTCGGGGGTGCCACAGATACGCAGTATTTT. Amino acid sequence: CASTFGGATDTQYF.

The chain recombines TRBV7-8 with TRBJ1-3; D may be TRBD1 (5 bases). In germline, CDR1 is SGHVS, CDR2 FQNEAQ. CDR3 size: 17 residues. Trimming removed 5 bases at V and 5 bases at J, with 22 bases between. The CDR3 protein is CASSPTGGLSFRNTIYF. DNA of the CDR3: TGTGCCAGCAGCCCAACCGGGGGACTGTCTTTCAGAAACACCATATATTTT. The full variable domain, in which reference TRBV7-8 and TRBJ1-3 provide the parts outside the CDR3, is GAGVSQSPRYKVAKRGQDVALRCDPISGHVSLFWYQQALGQGPEFLTYFQNEAQLDKSGLPSDRFFAERPEGSVSTLKIQRTQQEDSAVYLCASSPTGGLSFRNTIYFGEGSWLTVV.